In this sample, the clone carrying this T cell receptor (beta chain) turned up a few times. The antigen is unknown. The data were obtained in a study of T-cell memory formation after mild COVID-19. On the study more broadly: There were largely donor-specific TCR clusters.

From germline, CDR1 is DFQATT and CDR2 SNEGSKA (reference sequence). V shed 6 bases, J shed 3 bases, and the junction held 13 bases outside the gene matches. The CDR3 covers 16 residues. General study points: Pre-infection memory already had some responding clones, implying cross-reactive memory joined.

TCRdb independently ran MiXCR on the 5' RACE reads; one entry per CDR3 protein. The sample records over 150,000 distinct CDR3 sequences, about 18% being singletons. The source is a man younger than 35 who had mild COVID-19 (a few samples of this study predate the infection). Cell type and time point are not known. Sequences were obtained from PBMCs or a T cell subset sorted from them (not recorded which). This chain links TRBV20-1 with TRBJ2-1; the match to TRBD2 covers 8 bases. The CDR3 DNA reads as TGCAGTGCCGAGGATGGCCATGGGACTAGCTACAATGAGCAGTTCTTC. Translating gives CSAEDGHGTSYNEQFF.